The 27 T cell receptor beta chains given below trace back to one sample, sequenced in a study of OX40 agonist ivuxolimab in advanced cancers. Some clones are missing from TCRdb's copy, which holds only in-frame ones; the method was immunoSEQ multiplex PCR. Of some 45,000 clones in the sample, around 89% were seen once. The starting material was CD4+ or CD8+ T cells sorted from blood, obtained in a trial of the OX40 agonist ivuxolimab. The receptor source for this set is an adult with an advanced solid tumor such as melanoma, head and neck, liver or kidney cancer.

Remarks on this clone: The same CDR3 is also encoded by other DNA sequences in this sample. The genes are TRBV11-2 and TRBJ2-1; no definite D call. Trimming cost V 1 base and J 10 bases, with 5 bases left between them. CDR1 and CDR2 from the germline V gene are SGHAT and FQNNGV. This CDR3 comprises 11 residues. CDR3 DNA: TGTGCCAGCAGCTTAGGCCGAGAGCAGTTCTTC. Encoded protein: CASSLGREQFF. The full variable domain, completed using reference TRBV11-2 and TRBJ2-1, is EAGVAQSPRYKIIEKRQSVAFWCNPISGHATLYWYQQILGQGPKLLIQFQNNGVVDDSQLPKDRFSAERLKGVDSTLKIQPAKLEDSAVYLCASSLGREQFFGPGTRLTVL.

The rearrangement links TRBV25-1 to TRBJ2-1, with 11 bases matching TRBD2. V was clipped by 5 bases and J by 4 bases; unmatched bases: 7. CDR3 length: 16 amino acids. Looked up from germline, CDR1 is MGHDK and CDR2 is SYGVNS. The CDR3 DNA is TGTGCCAGCAGTTTAGCGGGAGGGCCCGGGTACAATGAGCAGTTCTTC. Its protein product is CASSLAGGPGYNEQFF.

This rearrangement joins TRBV9 to TRBJ1-1; tentative D call: TRBD1 (5 bases). From germline, CDR1 is SGDLS and CDR2 YYNGEE. The CDR3 is 14 residues long. V lost 3 bases and J lost 9, with 18 bases in between. CDR3 in DNA: TGTGCCAGCAGCGGGGGACCTCCGGCCCTAAAAGCTTTCTTT. The encoded protein is CASSGGPPALKAFF.

The rearrangement uses TRBV19 and TRBJ2-3; 10 bases match TRBD2. Germline loops: CDR1 LNHDA, CDR2 SQIVND (reference sequence). The CDR3 loop spans 16 amino acids. The ends lost 3 bases at V and 3 bases at J; junction bases unmatched: 6. CDR3 sequence reads: CASSMQREGLTDTQYF. CDR3 DNA: TGTGCCAGTAGTATGCAGCGGGAGGGCCTAACAGATACGCAGTATTTT. The complete variable domain, with remaining parts taken from reference TRBV19 and TRBJ2-3, reads DGGITQSPKYLFRKEGQNVTLSCEQNLNHDAMYWYRQDPGQGLRLIYYSQIVNDFQKGDIAEGYSVSREKKESFPLTVTSAQKNPTAFYLCASSMQREGLTDTQYFGPGTRLTVL.

The chain joins TRBV19 to TRBJ2-7, with 7 bases aligning to TRBD1. Unmatched junction bases numbered 6, after V lost 5 bases and J lost 2 bases. CDR1 and CDR2 (germline): LNHDA, SQIVND (reference sequence). The CDR3 runs to 14 residues. The CDR3 reads CASSYTTGPYEQYF. CDR3 DNA: TGTGCCAGTAGTTATACGACAGGGCCCTACGAGCAGTACTTC. The whole variable domain, filled in from reference TRBV19 and TRBJ2-7, reads DGGITQSPKYLFRKEGQNVTLSCEQNLNHDAMYWYRQDPGQGLRLIYYSQIVNDFQKGDIAEGYSVSREKKESFPLTVTSAQKNPTAFYLCASSYTTGPYEQYFGPGTRLTVT.

V gene TRBV27 combines with J gene TRBJ2-3; no clear D. Trimming took 2 bases from V and 2 from J, leaving 8 bases between them. CDR1 and CDR2 from the germline V gene are MNHEY and SMNVEV (reference sequence). This CDR3 spans 14 amino acids. CDR3 region: CASSLSSLTDTQYF. The CDR3 DNA reads TGTGCCAGCAGTTTAAGCAGTCTCACAGATACGCAGTATTTT.

This clone was seen a handful of times. The chain recombines TRBV7-9 with TRBJ2-7, with D perhaps matching TRBD1 or TRBD2 (6 bases each). The CDR3 is 13 residues long. Germline values: CDR1 SEHNR, CDR2 FQNEAQ (reference sequence). Trimming removed 6 bases from V and 1 base from J, with 10 bases in between. CDR3 sequence reads: CASREGGSYEQYF. The CDR3 DNA sequence: TGTGCCAGCAGAGAAGGGGGGTCCTACGAGCAGTACTTC.

This rearrangement joins TRBV7-9 to TRBJ1-6; D is uncertain. The CDR3 is 12 residues long. Germline V gene data show CDR1 as SEHNR and CDR2 as FQNEAQ (reference sequence). V dropped 7 bases and J dropped 9 bases, with 10 bases sitting between them. In DNA form, the CDR3 reads TGTGCCAGCACTACAGAAGGTTCACCCCTCCACTTT. Translation: CASTTEGSPLHF.

This clone came up a few times. The chain recombines TRBV7-3 with TRBJ1-2; 7 bases agree with TRBD1. CDR1 and CDR2 (germline): SGHTA, FQGTGA. The V gene end was trimmed by 2 bases and the J gene end by 6 bases; junction bases not matched to a gene: 9. The CDR3 runs to 15 residues. CDR3 protein: CASSLYPTGWHGYTF. CDR3 nucleotide sequence: TGTGCCAGCAGCTTATACCCGACAGGGTGGCATGGCTACACCTTC.

A note on this clone: Germline is not matched at one junction end, which may reflect a read error. This sequence joins TRBV27 and TRBJ2-7, with TRBD1 as a possible D gene (5 bases). From germline, CDR1 is MNHEY and CDR2 SMNVEV (reference sequence). The CDR3 length is 13 residues. This CDR3 is CASSFQGPYERYF. The CDR3 coding sequence is TGTGCCAGCAGTTTCCAGGGTCCCTACGAGCGGTACTTC.

The V gene is TRBV6-1, the J gene TRBJ2-5, with 7 bases aligning to TRBD2. The J call may be wrong; the DNA end is better matched by TRBJ2-7. The V gene's germline CDR1 is MNHNS and CDR2 SASEGT. This CDR3 contains 15 residues. CDR3 in DNA: TGTGCCAGCAGTGAATCGGCGGGGGAACCTCTCGAGCAGTACTTC. Encoded protein: CASSESAGEPLEQYF.

This chain joins TRBV6-5 and TRBJ2-1, with D perhaps assigned TRBD1 or TRBD2 (5 bases each). From germline, CDR1 is MNHEY and CDR2 SVGAGI. CDR3 size: 16 residues. V lost 0 bases and J 3 bases, leaving 12 bases between the germline ends. The CDR3 reads CASSYSWDGSYNEQFF. In DNA form, the CDR3 reads TGTGCCAGCAGTTACTCGTGGGACGGAAGCTACAATGAGCAGTTCTTC.

This chain connects TRBV27 to TRBJ2-5, with 7 positions matching TRBD1. The DNA end is more similar to TRBJ2-7, so the J call may be wrong. Germline V gene data show CDR1 as MNHEY and CDR2 as SMNVEV (reference sequence). The length of the CDR3 is 14 residues. DNA of the CDR3: TGTGCCAGCAGTTTGAACAGGGGATCCTACGAGCAGTACTTC. Its protein product is CASSLNRGSYEQYF.

The chain employs TRBV5-6 and TRBJ2-2; maybe TRBD2 (5 bases). V was shortened by 4 bases and J by 6 bases, with 13 bases between the two germline ends. Germline V lookup: CDR1 SGHDT, CDR2 YYEEEE. The CDR3 contains 14 residues. The CDR3 DNA reads as TGTGCCAGCAGCGTAATTAGCGTCCCCGGGGAGCTGTTTTTT. Translation gives CASSVISVPGELFF. Supplemented by reference TRBV5-6 and TRBJ2-2, the full variable domain reads DAGVTQSPTHLIKTRGQQVTLRCSPKSGHDTVSWYQQALGQGPQFIFQYYEEEERQRGNFPDRFSGHQFPNYSSELNVNALLLGDSALYLCASSVISVPGELFFGEGSRLTVL.

Only one count was recorded for this clone. The V call is TRBV10-1, the J call TRBJ2-1; TRBD1 or TRBD2 may be the D gene (5 bases each). Trimming stripped 5 bases from V and 8 bases from J, with 13 bases between. Looked up from germline, CDR1 is WNHNN and CDR2 is SYGVQD (reference sequence). The CDR3 covers 13 residues. Here the CDR3 reads CASSPGLAYEQFF. As DNA, the CDR3 is TGCGCCAGCAGTCCGGGGCTAGCCTATGAGCAGTTCTTC.

The CDR3 nucleotides read TGTGCCAGCAGTTACTCACGCGGGAATGAGCAGTTCTTC. Translating it yields CASSYSRGNEQFF. The chain links TRBV6-5 to TRBJ2-1; TRBD2 might be the D (5 bases). The V end was cut by 0 bases, the J end by 7 bases, with 7 bases between. The CDR3 runs 13 residues. In germline, CDR1 is MNHEY, CDR2 SVGAGI.

The chain combines TRBV9 with TRBJ2-1; D is undetermined. The CDR3 covers 14 residues. Germline V lookup: CDR1 SGDLS, CDR2 YYNGEE. Trimming removed 0 bases at V and 7 bases at J, with 11 bases between. The chain's CDR3 is CASSVGLPENEQFF. Here the CDR3 DNA reads TGTGCCAGCAGCGTAGGGCTACCCGAGAATGAGCAGTTCTTC.

V usage is TRBV4-1 and J usage is TRBJ2-7; 8 nucleotides align to TRBD2. CDR1 is MGHRA, CDR2 YSYEKL, per germline. There are 15 residues in the CDR3. The V gene end was trimmed by 3 bases and the J gene end by 2 bases; junction bases not matched to a gene: 6. In nucleotides, the CDR3 is TGCGCCAGCAGCCAGAGAACGGGGGGGCCCTACGAGCAGTACTTC. Its protein product is CASSQRTGGPYEQYF.

J is TRBJ1-1 and V is TRBV13, with no clear D. The CDR3 has 15 amino acids. Between the trimmed V and J ends, which lost 3 bases and 2 bases, there was a span of 13 bases. Germline V gives CDR1 PRHDT, CDR2 FYEKMQ (reference sequence). The CDR3 DNA reads TGTGCCAGCAGCTTCTCCCCTCGTCCAAACACTGAAGCTTTCTTT. Translated, it gives CASSFSPRPNTEAFF.

The rearrangement joins TRBV13 to TRBJ2-3; TRBD2 is a possible D gene (5 bases). The CDR3 covers 15 residues. V was pared by 5 bases and J by 0 bases, with 12 bases between. Per the germline V gene, CDR1 is PRHDT and CDR2 is FYEKMQ (reference sequence). The CDR3 DNA sequence: TGTGCCAGCAGCCTAACTAGAAAAAGCACAGATACGCAGTATTTT. It yields the protein CASSLTRKSTDTQYF.

The chain is built from TRBV7-9 and TRBJ1-3, with D possibly TRBD1 on 5 matching bases. The CDR3 is made up of 15 amino acids. The germline V and J ends were trimmed by 4 bases and 0 bases, with 10 bases remaining between them. The germline V gene encodes CDR1 SEHNR and CDR2 FQNEAQ (reference sequence). In nucleotides, the CDR3 is TGTGCCAGCAGCTCATCAGGGAACTCTGGAAACACCATATATTTT. Amino acids: CASSSSGNSGNTIYF. Based on the CDR3 plus reference TRBV7-9 and TRBJ1-3, the full variable domain is DTGVSQNPRHKITKRGQNVTFRCDPISEHNRLYWYRQTLGQGPEFLTYFQNEAQLEKSRLLSDRFSAERPKGSFSTLEIQRTEQGDSAMYLCASSSSGNSGNTIYFGEGSWLTVV.

The chain has TRBV11-2 and TRBJ2-7; 9 bases align to TRBD2. V lost 1 base to trimming and J lost 3 bases; unmatched junction nucleotides: 4. Germline CDR1 and CDR2: SGHAT and FQNNGV. The CDR3 length is 15 residues. The CDR3 loop is CASSLATSGYYEQYF. Here the CDR3 DNA reads TGTGCCAGCAGCTTAGCAACTAGCGGGTACTACGAGCAGTACTTC.

This chain joins TRBV7-6 and TRBJ1-5, with unresolved D. V was shortened by 5 bases and J by 6 bases, with 14 bases between the two germline ends. The CDR3 extends over 14 amino acids. Germline values: CDR1 SGHVS, CDR2 FNYEAQ. The CDR3 protein is CASSGAGFGQPQHF. The CDR3 bases are TGTGCCAGCAGCGGAGCAGGTTTCGGTCAGCCCCAGCATTTT.

The V and J genes are TRBV4-2 and TRBJ2-1; 10 nucleotides agree with TRBD2. This CDR3 has 15 residues. From germline, CDR1 is LGHNA and CDR2 YNFKEQ. V gave up 5 bases and J gave up 5 bases; unmatched junction bases: 6. The DNA of the CDR3 is TGTGCCAGCAGCTCCGGACTAGCGGAGAACAATGAGCAGTTCTTC. It translates to CASSSGLAENNEQFF.

J is TRBJ2-7 and V is TRBV7-9; unclear D gene. Germline-derived CDR1 and CDR2 are SEHNR and FQNEAQ (reference sequence). CDR3 size: 12 residues. The V end was cut by 4 bases, the J end by 9 bases, with 13 bases between. The CDR3 loop is CASSYGPTVQYF. The CDR3 DNA is TGTGCCAGCAGCTACGGTCCCACCGTGCAGTACTTC.

This clone is a singleton in its sample. The V call is TRBV27, the J call TRBJ2-6, with 7 nucleotides matching TRBD1. With V trimmed by 1 base and J by 0 bases, 0 bases remained unmatched. Germline CDR1 MNHEY, CDR2 SMNVEV (reference sequence). This CDR3 has 16 amino acids. This chain's CDR3 is CASSLYRGSGANVLTF. The CDR3 bases are TGTGCCAGCAGTTTATACAGGGGCTCTGGGGCCAACGTCCTGACTTTC.

V is TRBV27 and J is TRBJ2-7, with 8 bases matching TRBD2. The CDR3 extends over 15 amino acids. V shed 3 bases and J 5 bases; nucleotides not matched to a gene: 9. From germline, CDR1 is MNHEY and CDR2 SMNVEV (reference sequence). The CDR3 sequence is CASSFSSGSFHEQYF. For the CDR3, the DNA is TGTGCCAGCAGTTTCAGCAGCGGGAGTTTCCACGAGCAGTACTTC.